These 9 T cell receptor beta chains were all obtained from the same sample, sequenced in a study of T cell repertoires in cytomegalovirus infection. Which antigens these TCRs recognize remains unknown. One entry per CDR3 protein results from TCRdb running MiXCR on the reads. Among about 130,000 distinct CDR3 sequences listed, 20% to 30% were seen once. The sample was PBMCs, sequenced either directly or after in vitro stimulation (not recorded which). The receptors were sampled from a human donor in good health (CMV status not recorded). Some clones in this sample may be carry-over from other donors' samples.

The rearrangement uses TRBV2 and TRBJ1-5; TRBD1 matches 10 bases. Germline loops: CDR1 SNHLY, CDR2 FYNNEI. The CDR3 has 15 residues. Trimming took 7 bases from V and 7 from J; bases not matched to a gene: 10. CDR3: CASTARDRGRQPQHF. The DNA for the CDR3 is TGTGCCAGCACCGCACGGGACAGGGGTAGACAGCCCCAGCATTTT.

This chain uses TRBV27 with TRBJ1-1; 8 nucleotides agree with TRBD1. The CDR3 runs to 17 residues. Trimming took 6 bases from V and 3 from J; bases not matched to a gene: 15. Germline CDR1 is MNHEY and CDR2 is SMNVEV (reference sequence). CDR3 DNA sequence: TGTGCCAGCAGCGGCGGACAGGGAATATGGTTCGACACTGAAGCTTTCTTT. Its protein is CASSGGQGIWFDTEAFF.

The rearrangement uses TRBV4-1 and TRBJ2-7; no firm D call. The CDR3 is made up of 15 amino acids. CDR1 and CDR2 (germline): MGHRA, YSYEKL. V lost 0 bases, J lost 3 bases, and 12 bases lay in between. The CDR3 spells CASSQEKRPIYEQYF. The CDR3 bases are TGCGCCAGCAGCCAAGAAAAGCGTCCGATCTACGAGCAGTACTTC.

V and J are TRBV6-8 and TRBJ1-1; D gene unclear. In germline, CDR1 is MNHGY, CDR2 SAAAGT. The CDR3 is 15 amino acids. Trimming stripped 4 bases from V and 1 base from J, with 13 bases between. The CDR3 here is CASSSSQEWNTEAFF. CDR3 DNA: TGTGCCAGCAGTTCGAGTCAGGAATGGAACACTGAAGCTTTCTTT.

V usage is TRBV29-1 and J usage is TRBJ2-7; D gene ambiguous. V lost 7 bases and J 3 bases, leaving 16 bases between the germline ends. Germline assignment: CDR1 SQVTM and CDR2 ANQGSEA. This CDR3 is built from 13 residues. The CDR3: CSAVVSTHYEQYF. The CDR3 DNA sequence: TGCAGCGCAGTGGTTTCCACACACTACGAGCAGTACTTC.

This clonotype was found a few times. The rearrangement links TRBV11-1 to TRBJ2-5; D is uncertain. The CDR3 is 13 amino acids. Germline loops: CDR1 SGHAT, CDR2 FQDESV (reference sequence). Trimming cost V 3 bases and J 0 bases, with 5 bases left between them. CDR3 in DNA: TGTGCCAGCAGCTTCTCGAACCAAGAGACCCAGTACTTC. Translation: CASSFSNQETQYF. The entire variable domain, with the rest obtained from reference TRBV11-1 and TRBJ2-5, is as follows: EAEVAQSPRYKITEKSQAVAFWCDPISGHATLYWYRQILGQGPELLVQFQDESVVDDSQLPKDRFSAERLKGVDSTLKIQPAELGDSAMYLCASSFSNQETQYFGPGTRLLVL.

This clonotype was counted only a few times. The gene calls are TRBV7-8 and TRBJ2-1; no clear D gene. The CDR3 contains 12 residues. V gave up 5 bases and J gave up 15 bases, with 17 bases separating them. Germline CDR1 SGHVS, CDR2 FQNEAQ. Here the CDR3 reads CASSRGAELVFF. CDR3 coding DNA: TGTGCCAGCAGCCGCGGCGCCGAGCTAGTGTTCTTC. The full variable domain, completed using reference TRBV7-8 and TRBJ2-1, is GAGVSQSPRYKVAKRGQDVALRCDPISGHVSLFWYQQALGQGPEFLTYFQNEAQLDKSGLPSDRFFAERPEGSVSTLKIQRTQQEDSAVYLCASSRGAELVFFGPGTRLTVL.

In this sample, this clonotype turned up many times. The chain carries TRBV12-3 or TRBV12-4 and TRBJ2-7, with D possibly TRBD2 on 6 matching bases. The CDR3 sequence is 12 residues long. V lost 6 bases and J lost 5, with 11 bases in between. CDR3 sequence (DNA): TGTGCCAGCAGACAGTCGGGAGACGAGCAGTACTTC. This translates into CASRQSGDEQYF.

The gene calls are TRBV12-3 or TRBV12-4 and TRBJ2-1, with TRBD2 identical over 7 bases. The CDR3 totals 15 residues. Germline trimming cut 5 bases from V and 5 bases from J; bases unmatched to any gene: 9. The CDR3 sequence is CASSRWAGENNEQFF. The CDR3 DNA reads TGTGCCAGCAGTCGCTGGGCGGGAGAAAACAATGAGCAGTTCTTC.